This T cell receptor (beta chain) was sequenced in a study of Ad26.COV2.S vaccination and SARS-CoV-2 variants. From germline, CDR1 is SGHNT and CDR2 YENEEA. This CDR3 has 14 amino acids. Turning to this clone: Its antigen is still unknown. One end of the junction varies from germline; a read error may be responsible.

Broader study findings: Vaccine recipients showed a spike-specific TCR breadth that was higher than in placebo recipients. TCR breadth and depth estimates may have understated total T cell responses.

Treatment of the sample: about 20 received Ad26.COV2.S at low or high dose, single or two shots; a few received placebo; per-sample allocation not given. Collection of samples fell on day 63 after the first vaccine or placebo injection. This table comes from immunoSEQ multiplex PCR, and its TCRdb copy is limited to in-frame clones, with some not included. Of around 450,000 clones listed, roughly nine tenths are singletons. The clonotype was recovered from a person between 18 and 60 years old who received the Ad26.COV2.S COVID-19 vaccine or a placebo. This chain links TRBV11-3 with TRBJ2-5, with 9 nucleotides matching TRBD2. The specimen comprised peripheral blood, sampled in a trial of Ad26.COV2.S vaccine versus placebo. The CDR3 bases are TGTGCCAGCTGCTTAGGTAGCGGGGGAGAGACCCAGTACTTC. Its protein is CASCLGSGGETQYF. Full variable domain (missing parts from reference TRBV11-3 and TRBJ2-5): EAGVVQSPRYKIIEKKQPVAFWCNPISGHNTLYWYLQNLGQGPELLIRYENEEAVDDSQLPKDRFSAERLKGVDSTLKIQPAELGDSAVYLCASCLGSGGETQYFGPGTRLLVL.